This note documents a single TCR beta chain sequence. The assay was immunoSEQ multiplex PCR, and TCRdb's table has in-frame clones only and misses some. The table shows about 44,000 clones, with just under 95% occurring only once. J lost 3 bases, V lost 6 bases, and 7 bases had no gene match. Germline V gene lookup returns CDR1 MDHEN and CDR2 SYDVKM. This CDR3 contains 17 residues. The data stem from a study of T cell changes during pregnancy in multiple sclerosis. The input for sequencing was CD4+ T cells from peripheral blood mononuclear cells, taken in the third trimester of pregnancy. The chain employs TRBV28 and TRBJ2-3, with 15 bases matching TRBD2. The source is a female donor with multiple sclerosis, enrolled in a pregnancy study. Written as DNA, the CDR3 is TGTGCCAGCAGCCCCCGAGGGACTAGCGGGAGGACAGATACGCAGTATTTT. It yields the protein CASSPRGTSGRTDTQYF.